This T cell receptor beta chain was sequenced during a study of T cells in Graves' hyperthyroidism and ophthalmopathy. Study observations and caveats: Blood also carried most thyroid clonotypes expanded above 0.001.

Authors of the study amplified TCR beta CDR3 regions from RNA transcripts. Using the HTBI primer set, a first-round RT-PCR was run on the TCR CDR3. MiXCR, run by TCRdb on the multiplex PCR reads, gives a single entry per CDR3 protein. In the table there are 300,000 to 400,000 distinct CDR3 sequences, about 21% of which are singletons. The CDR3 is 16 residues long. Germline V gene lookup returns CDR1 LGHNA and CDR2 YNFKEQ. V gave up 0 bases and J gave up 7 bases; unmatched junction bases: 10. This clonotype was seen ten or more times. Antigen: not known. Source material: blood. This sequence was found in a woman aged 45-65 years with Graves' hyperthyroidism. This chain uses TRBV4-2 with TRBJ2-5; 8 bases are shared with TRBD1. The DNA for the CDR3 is TGTGCCAGCAGCCAAGAGGGTGACAGGGGCAAGGGGACCCAGTACTTC. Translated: CASSQEGDRGKGTQYF.